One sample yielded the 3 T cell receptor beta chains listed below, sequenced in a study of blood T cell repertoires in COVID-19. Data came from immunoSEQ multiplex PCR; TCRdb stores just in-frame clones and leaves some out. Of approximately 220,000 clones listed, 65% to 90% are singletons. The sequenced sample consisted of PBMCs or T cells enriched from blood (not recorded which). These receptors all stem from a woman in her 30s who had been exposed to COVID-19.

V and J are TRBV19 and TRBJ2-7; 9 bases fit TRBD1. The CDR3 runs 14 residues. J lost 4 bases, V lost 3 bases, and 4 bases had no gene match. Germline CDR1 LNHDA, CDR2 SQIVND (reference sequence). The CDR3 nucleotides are TGTGCCAGTAGTATGCGGACAGGGGAGTACGAGCAGTACTTC. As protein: CASSMRTGEYEQYF.

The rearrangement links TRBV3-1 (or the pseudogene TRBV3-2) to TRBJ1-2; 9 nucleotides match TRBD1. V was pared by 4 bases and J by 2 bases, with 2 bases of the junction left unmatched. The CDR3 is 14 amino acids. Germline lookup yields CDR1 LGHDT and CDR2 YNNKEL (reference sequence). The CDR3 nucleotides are TGTGCCAGCAGCCCCGGACAGGGGAACTATGGCTACACCTTC. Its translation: CASSPGQGNYGYTF.

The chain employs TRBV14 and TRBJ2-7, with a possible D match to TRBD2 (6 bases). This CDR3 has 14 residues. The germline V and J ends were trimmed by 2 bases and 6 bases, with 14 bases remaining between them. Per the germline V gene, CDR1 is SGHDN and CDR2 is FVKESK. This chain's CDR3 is CASSQTIQGGEQYF. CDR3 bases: TGTGCCAGCAGCCAAACTATTCAGGGAGGCGAGCAGTACTTC.